What follows are 21 T cell receptor beta chains derived from one specimen sequenced in a study of response to subunit inactivated influenza vaccine. MiXCR was run by TCRdb on the RT-PCR reads, yielding one entry per CDR3 protein. The sample shows 150,000 to 200,000 distinct CDR3 sequences, about 11% of them seen only once. The material sequenced was CD8+ T cells sorted from PBMCs, taken around 25 months after vaccination. The origin of the receptors is a man aged 50-75 years who received an inactivated influenza vaccine.

This sequence joins TRBV27 and TRBJ2-5; 10 bases match TRBD1. CDR3 length: 14 residues. Looked up from germline, CDR1 is MNHEY and CDR2 is SMNVEV (reference sequence). J gave up 4 bases and V 4 bases, and 3 bases lay outside the gene matches. CDR3 protein: CASSWTGGTETQYF. The CDR3 coding sequence is TGTGCCAGCAGTTGGACAGGGGGTACAGAGACCCAGTACTTC.

In its sample, this clonotype was seen many times. This rearrangement joins TRBV29-1 to TRBJ2-5; D gene ambiguous. This CDR3 region has 17 residues. Trimming took 3 bases from V and 1 from J, leaving 21 bases between them. Germline V CDR1 and CDR2: SQVTM, ANQGSEA. The CDR3 bases are TGCAGCGTTGAGTATGTTTGGGGTTTACAGCCCCAAGAGACCCAGTACTTC. It translates to CSVEYVWGLQPQETQYF.

This sequence joins TRBV20-1 and TRBJ2-7; 8 nucleotides line up with TRBD2. This CDR3 region has 17 residues. V lost 3 bases, J lost 3 bases, and 16 bases stayed unmatched. Looked up from germline, CDR1 is DFQATT and CDR2 is SNEGSKA (reference sequence). CDR3 in amino acids: CSASFTGGRDPVYEQYF. CDR3 in DNA: TGCAGTGCTAGCTTCACGGGGGGGCGGGACCCGGTCTACGAGCAGTACTTC.

This clonotype was seen many times. The CDR3 sequence is CSVEGGQGARYNEQFF. The CDR3 DNA follows: TGCAGCGTTGAAGGCGGGCAGGGGGCTAGGTACAATGAGCAGTTCTTC. The chain is built from TRBV29-1 and TRBJ2-1; 8 nucleotides match TRBD1. CDR1 and CDR2 from the germline V gene are SQVTM and ANQGSEA. This CDR3 has 16 amino acids. Trimming removed 1 base from V and 4 bases from J; junction bases left unmatched: 9.

This clonotype appeared many times. This rearrangement joins TRBV13 to TRBJ2-7; no firm D call. Trimming removed 0 bases at V and 2 bases at J, with 5 bases between. CDR3 length equals 13 residues. Germline V gene lookup returns CDR1 PRHDT and CDR2 FYEKMQ (reference sequence). In DNA form, the CDR3 reads TGTGCCAGCAGCTTAGGGGTGACCTACGAGCAGTACTTC. Protein: CASSLGVTYEQYF.

A few counts support this clonotype. The J gene is TRBJ2-1, the V gene TRBV10-3, with TRBD2 matching 7 bases. Germline CDR1 and CDR2: ENHRY and SYGVKD. There are 16 residues in the CDR3. V gave up 8 bases and J gave up 2 bases; unmatched junction bases: 12. As DNA, the CDR3 is TGTGCCATCGGCGAGGTCCCCGGGAGGACCTACAATGAGCAGTTCTTC. Translated: CAIGEVPGRTYNEQFF.

The chain has TRBV12-3 or TRBV12-4 and TRBJ2-7; D perhaps matches TRBD1 (5 bases). This CDR3 contains 13 residues. The V end lost 6 bases, the J end lost 2 bases, and 11 bases lay between the germline ends. For the CDR3, the DNA is TGTGCCAGCAGCCCATCAGGGCCCTACGAGCAGTACTTC. Translation gives CASSPSGPYEQYF.

This clonotype has just a few counts. The chain carries TRBV6-5 and TRBJ1-1, with D unclear. The CDR3 consists of 13 residues. Per the germline V gene, CDR1 is MNHEY and CDR2 is SVGAGI. Deletions cut 0 bases from V and 2 bases from J, with 4 bases between. CDR3 sequence reads: CASSYSVNTEAFF. The CDR3 DNA is TGTGCCAGCAGTTACTCTGTTAACACTGAAGCTTTCTTT.

This clonotype appeared a few times. The chain uses TRBV20-1 and TRBJ2-1; weak D call: TRBD2 (6 bases). Germline V gene lookup returns CDR1 DFQATT and CDR2 SNEGSKA (reference sequence). V lost 3 bases and J lost 0, with 12 bases in between. This CDR3 is built from 15 residues. CDR3 region: CSARGLYISYNEQFF. The CDR3 DNA is TGCAGTGCTAGGGGACTTTACATCTCCTACAATGAGCAGTTCTTC.

The chain links TRBV27 to TRBJ2-7; 7 nucleotides line up with TRBD1. This CDR3 has 12 amino acids. Losses at the gene ends were 8 bases for V and 2 bases for J; bases not matched to a gene: 3. CDR1 is MNHEY, CDR2 SMNVEV, per germline (reference sequence). Here the CDR3 reads CASRTGAYEQYF. The CDR3 DNA is TGTGCCAGCCGAACAGGGGCCTACGAGCAGTACTTC.

This clonotype was seen more than once but under ten times. The V gene is TRBV5-6, the J gene TRBJ1-1; 7 bases fit TRBD1. CDR3 length: 14 residues. V dropped 4 bases and J dropped 3; count of bases not matched to a gene: 6. CDR1 and CDR2 (germline): SGHDT, YYEEEE. This CDR3 is CASSPRDRHTEAFF. Written as DNA, the CDR3 is TGTGCCAGCAGCCCGAGGGACAGACACACTGAAGCTTTCTTT.

Ten or more counts support this clonotype. This chain connects TRBV28 to TRBJ2-2; D might be TRBD2 (6 bases). CDR1 is MDHEN and CDR2 is SYDVKM in the germline V gene. This CDR3 has 15 residues. The ends were cut back, 0 bases at V and 4 bases at J, with 9 bases in the middle. The CDR3 region has the DNA TGTGCCAGCAGTTTATGGGCGGGGAGCACCGGGGAGCTGTTTTTT. Protein: CASSLWAGSTGELFF. The full variable domain, its missing parts supplied by reference TRBV28 and TRBJ2-2, is DVKVTQSSRYLVKRTGEKVFLECVQDMDHENMFWYRQDPGLGLRLIYFSYDVKMKEKGDIPEGYSVSREKKERFSLILESASTNQTSMYLCASSLWAGSTGELFFGEGSRLTVL.

This clonotype was recorded many times. The chain couples TRBV4-3 to TRBJ2-1; 8 bases agree with TRBD2. The V gene end was trimmed by 0 bases and the J gene end by 9 bases; junction bases not matched to a gene: 13. CDR1 and CDR2 (germline): LGHNA, YSLEER. The CDR3 is 17 residues long. CDR3 coding DNA: TGCGCCAGCAGCCAAGACACCTACGGGACTAGTATTTTTGAGCAGTTCTTC. Translation: CASSQDTYGTSIFEQFF.

In this sample, this clonotype turned up many times. The chain employs TRBV28 and TRBJ2-7, with D tentatively TRBD2 (5 bases). This CDR3 spans 15 amino acids. V lost 1 base, J lost 7 bases, and 17 bases lay in between. Germline V gene lookup returns CDR1 MDHEN and CDR2 SYDVKM. The CDR3 DNA reads TGTGCCAGCAGTTTATTCATCGGAGCCTCGGGGGAGCAGTACTTC. The encoded protein is CASSLFIGASGEQYF.

This clonotype was detected ten times or more. This is likely a read error, given that the CDR3 carries no conserved phenylalanine or tryptophan at its end. The limits of the CDR3 on the DNA are not certain, so only TCRdb's listed CDR3 is given. The chain carries TRBV6-1 and TRBJ2-3. Germline CDR1 reads MNHNS; CDR2 reads SASEGT. 8 amino acids form the CDR3, both terminal residues included. Here the CDR3 reads CASDRIGL.

This clonotype was counted a few times. This sequence joins TRBV20-1 and TRBJ2-1; 10 nucleotides line up with TRBD2. Trimming at V came to 2 bases and at J to 3 bases, leaving 1 base not matched to a gene. This CDR3 comprises 14 residues. From germline, CDR1 is DFQATT and CDR2 SNEGSKA (reference sequence). CDR3 residues: CSARLAGVYNEQFF. In DNA form, the CDR3 reads TGCAGTGCTAGACTAGCGGGAGTCTACAATGAGCAGTTCTTC.

This chain joins TRBV19 and TRBJ1-5, with D hard to call. Per germline, CDR1 LNHDA and CDR2 SQIVND (reference sequence). The CDR3 runs to 14 residues. Trimming stripped 7 bases from V and 1 base from J, with 11 bases between. CDR3: CASNGGQSNQPQHF. The CDR3 bases are TGTGCCAGTAATGGAGGTCAGAGCAATCAGCCCCAGCATTTT.

The chain has TRBV4-3 and TRBJ2-1; 11 nucleotides agree with TRBD2. CDR3 length: 16 residues. V trimming: 0 bases; J trimming: 10 bases; junction bases outside the gene matches: 8. Germline V gives CDR1 LGHNA, CDR2 YSLEER. Here the CDR3 DNA reads TGCGCCAGCAGCCAAGAAGTTAGCGGGGGGGTGTGGGAGCAGTTCTTC. As protein: CASSQEVSGGVWEQFF.

This clonotype has only a few counts. The V gene is TRBV5-5, the J gene TRBJ2-7, with 9 nucleotides matching TRBD1. This CDR3 has 14 amino acids. Looked up from germline, CDR1 is SGHKS and CDR2 is YYEKEE (reference sequence). V lost 5 bases and J lost 3; bases outside the gene matches: 6. As DNA, the CDR3 is TGTGCCAGCAGTGGGGACAGGGCGATCTACGAGCAGTACTTC. This codes for CASSGDRAIYEQYF. Based on the CDR3 plus reference TRBV5-5 and TRBJ2-7, the full variable domain is DAGVTQSPTHLIKTRGQQVTLRCSPISGHKSVSWYQQVLGQGPQFIFQYYEKEERGRGNFPDRFSARQFPNYSSELNVNALLLGDSALYLCASSGDRAIYEQYFGPGTRLTVT.

This clonotype has more than one count but fewer than ten. The rearrangement links TRBV7-2 to TRBJ2-7; 9 bases are a match to TRBD2. Germline V gene lookup returns CDR1 SGHTA and CDR2 FQGNSA. The CDR3 contains 15 residues. J lost 7 bases, V lost 1 base, and 8 bases had no gene match. The CDR3 bases are TGTGCCAGCAGCTTAGTATCCGCGGGAGGGAGGGAGCAGTACTTC. Amino acid sequence: CASSLVSAGGREQYF. Full variable domain (outside the CDR3, taken from reference TRBV7-2 and TRBJ2-7): GAGVSQSPSNKVTEKGKDVELRCDPISGHTALYWYRQSLGQGLEFLIYFQGNSAPDKSGLPSDRFSAERTGGSVSTLTIQRTQQEDSAVYLCASSLVSAGGREQYFGPGTRLTVT.

The table lists this clonotype with a few counts. V is TRBV4-3 and J is TRBJ2-7; 10 bases are a match to TRBD1. Germline V gives CDR1 LGHNA, CDR2 YSLEER. This CDR3 spans 19 amino acids. V lost 0 bases and J lost 2; bases outside the gene matches: 13. The CDR3 region has the DNA TGCGCCAGCAGCCAAGATCTGGTGGAGTGGGACAGGGGCACCTACGAGCAGTACTTC. It yields the protein CASSQDLVEWDRGTYEQYF.